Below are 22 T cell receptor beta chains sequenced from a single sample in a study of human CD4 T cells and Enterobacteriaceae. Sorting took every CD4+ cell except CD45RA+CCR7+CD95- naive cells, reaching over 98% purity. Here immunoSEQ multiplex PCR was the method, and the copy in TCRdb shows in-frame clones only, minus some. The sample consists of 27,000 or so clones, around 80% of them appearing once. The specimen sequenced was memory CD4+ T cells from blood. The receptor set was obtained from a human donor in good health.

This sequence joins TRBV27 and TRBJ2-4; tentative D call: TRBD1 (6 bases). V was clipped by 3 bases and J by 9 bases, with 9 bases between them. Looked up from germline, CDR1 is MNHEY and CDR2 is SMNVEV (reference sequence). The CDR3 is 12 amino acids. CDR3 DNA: TGTGCCAGCAGTTTTAAAGGGGGCATTCAGTACTTC. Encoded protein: CASSFKGGIQYF.

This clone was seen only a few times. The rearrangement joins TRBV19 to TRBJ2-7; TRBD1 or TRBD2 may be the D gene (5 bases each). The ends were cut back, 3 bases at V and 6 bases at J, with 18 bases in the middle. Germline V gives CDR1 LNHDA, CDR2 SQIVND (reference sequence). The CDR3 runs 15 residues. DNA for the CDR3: TGTGCCAGTAGTATGTCCCCCCACCGGGACCGCGAGCAGTACTTC. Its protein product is CASSMSPHRDREQYF.

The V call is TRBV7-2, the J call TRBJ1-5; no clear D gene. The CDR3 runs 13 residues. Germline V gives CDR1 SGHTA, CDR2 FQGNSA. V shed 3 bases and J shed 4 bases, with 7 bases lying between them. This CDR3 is CASSFWGNQPQHF. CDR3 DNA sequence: TGTGCCAGCAGCTTTTGGGGAAATCAGCCCCAGCATTTT.

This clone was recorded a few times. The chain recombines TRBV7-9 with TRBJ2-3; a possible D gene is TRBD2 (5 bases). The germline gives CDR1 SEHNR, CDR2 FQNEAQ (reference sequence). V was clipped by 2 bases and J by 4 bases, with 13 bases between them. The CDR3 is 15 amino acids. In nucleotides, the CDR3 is TGTGCCAGCAGCTTATCGGCCCAAGCGGCAGATACGCAGTATTTT. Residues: CASSLSAQAADTQYF.

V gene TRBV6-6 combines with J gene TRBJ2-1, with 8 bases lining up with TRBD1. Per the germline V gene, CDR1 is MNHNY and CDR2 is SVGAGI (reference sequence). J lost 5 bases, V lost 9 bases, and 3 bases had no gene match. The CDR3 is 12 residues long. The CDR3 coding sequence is TGTGCCAGTATGACAGGGGACAATGAGCAGTTCTTC. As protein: CASMTGDNEQFF.

The CDR3 DNA reads TGTGCCAGCAGTTTTAGACAGGCTTATGGCTACACCTTC. The encoded protein is CASSFRQAYGYTF. The chain employs TRBV27 and TRBJ1-2; TRBD1 might be the D (6 bases). V was shortened by 3 bases and J by 5 bases, with 10 bases between the two germline ends. CDR1 is MNHEY and CDR2 is SMNVEV in the germline V gene (reference sequence). The CDR3 extends over 13 amino acids.

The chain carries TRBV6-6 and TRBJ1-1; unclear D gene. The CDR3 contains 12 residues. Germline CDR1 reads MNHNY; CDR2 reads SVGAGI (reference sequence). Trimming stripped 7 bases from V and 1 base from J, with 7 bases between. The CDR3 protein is CASMKGNTEAFF. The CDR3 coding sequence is TGTGCCAGCATGAAGGGGAACACTGAAGCTTTCTTT.

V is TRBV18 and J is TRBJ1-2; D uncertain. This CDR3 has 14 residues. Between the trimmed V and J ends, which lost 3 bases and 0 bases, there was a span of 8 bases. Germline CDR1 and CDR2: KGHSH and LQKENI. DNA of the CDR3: TGTGCCAGCTCACCCACGGCGGCTAACTATGGCTACACCTTC. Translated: CASSPTAANYGYTF.

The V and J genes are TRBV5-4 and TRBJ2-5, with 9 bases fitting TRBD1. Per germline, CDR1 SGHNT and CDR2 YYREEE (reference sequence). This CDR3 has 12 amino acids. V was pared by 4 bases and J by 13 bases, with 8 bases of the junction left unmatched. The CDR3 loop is CASSPGQGNLYF. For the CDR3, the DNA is TGTGCCAGCAGCCCGGGACAGGGAAACCTGTACTTC.

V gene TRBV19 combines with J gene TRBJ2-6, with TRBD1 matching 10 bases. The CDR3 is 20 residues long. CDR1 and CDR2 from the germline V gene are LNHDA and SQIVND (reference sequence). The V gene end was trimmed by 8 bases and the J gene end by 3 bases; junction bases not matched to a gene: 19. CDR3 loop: CASRRTGTGDRPVGANVLTF. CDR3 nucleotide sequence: TGTGCCAGTCGCCGAACCGGGACAGGGGACCGTCCGGTTGGGGCCAACGTCCTGACTTTC.

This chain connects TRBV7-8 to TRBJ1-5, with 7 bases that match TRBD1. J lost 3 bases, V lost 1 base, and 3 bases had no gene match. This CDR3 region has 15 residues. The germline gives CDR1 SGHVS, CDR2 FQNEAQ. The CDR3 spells CASSLGDSFNQPQHF. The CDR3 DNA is TGTGCCAGCAGCTTAGGGGACAGTTTCAATCAGCCCCAGCATTTT.

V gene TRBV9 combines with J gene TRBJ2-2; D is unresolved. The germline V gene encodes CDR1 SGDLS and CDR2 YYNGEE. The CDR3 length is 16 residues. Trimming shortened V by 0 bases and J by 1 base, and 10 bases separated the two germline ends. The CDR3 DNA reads TGTGCCAGCAGCGTAGTTGGCGTCATGAACACCGGGGAGCTGTTTTTT. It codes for CASSVVGVMNTGELFF.

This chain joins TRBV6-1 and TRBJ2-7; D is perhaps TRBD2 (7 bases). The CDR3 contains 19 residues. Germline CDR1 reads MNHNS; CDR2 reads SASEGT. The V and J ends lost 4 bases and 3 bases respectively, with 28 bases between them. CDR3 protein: CASSGSGTQASGTSYEQYF. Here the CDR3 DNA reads TGTGCCAGCAGTGGATCCGGGACACAGGCTAGCGGCACAAGCTACGAGCAGTACTTC.

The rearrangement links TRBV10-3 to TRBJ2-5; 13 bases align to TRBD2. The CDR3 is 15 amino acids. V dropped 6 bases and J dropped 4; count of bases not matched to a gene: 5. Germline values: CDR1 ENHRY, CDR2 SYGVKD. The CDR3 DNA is TGTGCCATCAGGGAGGGACTAGCGGGACGAGAGACCCAGTACTTC. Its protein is CAIREGLAGRETQYF.

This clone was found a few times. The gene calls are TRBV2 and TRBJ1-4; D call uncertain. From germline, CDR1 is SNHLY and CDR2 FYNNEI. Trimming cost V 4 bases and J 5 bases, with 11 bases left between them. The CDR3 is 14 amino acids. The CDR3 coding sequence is TGTGCCAGCAGTGGTCCTGGGTTCAATGAAAAACTGTTTTTT. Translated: CASSGPGFNEKLFF.

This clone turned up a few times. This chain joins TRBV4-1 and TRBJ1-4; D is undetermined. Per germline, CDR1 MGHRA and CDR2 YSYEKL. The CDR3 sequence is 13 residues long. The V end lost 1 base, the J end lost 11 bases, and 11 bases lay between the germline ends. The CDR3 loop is CASSQAAAEKLFF. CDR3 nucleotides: TGCGCCAGCAGCCAAGCGGCTGCGGAGAAACTGTTTTTT.

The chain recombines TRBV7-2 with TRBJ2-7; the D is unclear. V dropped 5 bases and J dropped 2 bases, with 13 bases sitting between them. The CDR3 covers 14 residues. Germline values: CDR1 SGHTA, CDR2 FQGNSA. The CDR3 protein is CASSHKAHTYEQYF. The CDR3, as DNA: TGTGCCAGCAGCCACAAGGCCCATACCTACGAGCAGTACTTC.

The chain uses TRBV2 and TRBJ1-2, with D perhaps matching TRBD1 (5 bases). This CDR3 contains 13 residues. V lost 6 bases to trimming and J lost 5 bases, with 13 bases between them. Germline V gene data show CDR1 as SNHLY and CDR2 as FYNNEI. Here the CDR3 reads CASSLGTKYGYTF. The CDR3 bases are TGTGCCAGCAGCCTTGGGACCAAATATGGCTACACCTTC.

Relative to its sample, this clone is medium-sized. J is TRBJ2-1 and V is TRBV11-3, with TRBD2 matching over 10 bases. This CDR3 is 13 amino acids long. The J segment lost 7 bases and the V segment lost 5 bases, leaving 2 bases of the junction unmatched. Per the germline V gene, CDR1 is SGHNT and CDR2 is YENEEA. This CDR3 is CASSRTSGNEQFF. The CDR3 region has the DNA TGTGCCAGCAGCCGGACTAGCGGAAATGAGCAGTTCTTC.

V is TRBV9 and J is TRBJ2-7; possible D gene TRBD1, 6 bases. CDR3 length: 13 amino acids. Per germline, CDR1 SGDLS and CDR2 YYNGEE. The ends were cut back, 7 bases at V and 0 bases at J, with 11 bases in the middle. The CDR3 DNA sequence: TGTGCCAGCGCGGACAGCCTCTCCTACGAGCAGTACTTC. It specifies CASADSLSYEQYF.

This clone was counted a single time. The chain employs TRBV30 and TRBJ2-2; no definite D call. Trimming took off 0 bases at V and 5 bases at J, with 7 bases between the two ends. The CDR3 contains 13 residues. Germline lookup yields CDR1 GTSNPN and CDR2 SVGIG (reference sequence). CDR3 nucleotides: TGTGCCTGGAGTGTCGATCCTACCGGGGAGCTGTTTTTT. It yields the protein CAWSVDPTGELFF.

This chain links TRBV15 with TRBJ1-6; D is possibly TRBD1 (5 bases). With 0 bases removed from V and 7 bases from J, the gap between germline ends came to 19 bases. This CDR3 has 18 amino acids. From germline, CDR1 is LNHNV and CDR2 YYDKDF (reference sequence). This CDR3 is CATSRDRSAAGTNSPLHF. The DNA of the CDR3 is TGTGCCACCAGCAGAGATCGGAGTGCGGCAGGGACGAATTCACCCCTCCACTTT. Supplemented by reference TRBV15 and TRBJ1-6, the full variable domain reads DAMVIQNPRYQVTQFGKPVTLSCSQTLNHNVMYWYQQKSSQAPKLLFHYYDKDFNNEADTPDNFQSRRPNTSFCFLDIRSPGLGDTAMYLCATSRDRSAAGTNSPLHFGNGTRLTVT.